The clone carrying this T cell receptor (beta chain) has just one count. What it binds is unknown. This record belongs to a study of OX40 agonist ivuxolimab in advanced cancers. Method: immunoSEQ multiplex PCR; TCRdb's copy keeps in-frame clones and lacks some. This sample yields 75,000 to 100,000 clones, of which around nine tenths are seen a single time; around 0.52% belongs to the top ten. Notes on the study in general: The 0.1-3.0 mg/kg partial responders had among the lowest clonal expansion. On average, CD8+ T cells had more expanded clones than CD4+. Dose levels from 0.1 to 3.0 mg/kg saw CD4+ and CD8+ blood T cells expand clonally by week 6.

Blood specimens came from baseline, cycle 4 day 1, and cycle 7 day 1. The ends were cut back, 7 bases at V and 7 bases at J, with 10 bases in the middle. The CDR3 consists of 12 residues. Germline V gene sequence: CDR1 MNHEY, CDR2 SVGAGI. Source: CD4+ or CD8+ T cells sorted from blood, taken in a trial of the OX40 agonist ivuxolimab. The chain has TRBV6-5 and TRBJ1-4, with unresolved D. The origin of this receptor is an adult with an advanced solid tumor such as melanoma, head and neck, liver or kidney cancer. For the CDR3, the DNA is TGTGCCAGCACCCCGGATGGTGAAAAACTGTTTTTT. Translation gives CASTPDGEKLFF.